This entry features one TCR beta chain sequence. The junction departs from germline at one end; a sequencing error may be responsible. Seattle researchers signed up patients amid active infection and tracked them longitudinally. The assay was immunoSEQ multiplex PCR, and TCRdb's table has in-frame clones only and misses some. The sample shows roughly 180,000 clones, roughly 84% of them seen only once. This entry is derived from a study of blood T cell repertoires in COVID-19. Germline loops: CDR1 SGHTA, CDR2 FQGNSA. CDR3 length equals 14 residues. This chain uses TRBV7-2 with TRBJ2-3; D perhaps matches TRBD2 (5 bases). The TCR comes from an older man with COVID-19, enrolled during active disease. Sequenced: peripheral blood. In DNA form, the CDR3 reads TGTGCCAGCAGACCCAATCCTAGCACGGATACGCAGTATTTT. This codes for CASRPNPSTDTQYF.